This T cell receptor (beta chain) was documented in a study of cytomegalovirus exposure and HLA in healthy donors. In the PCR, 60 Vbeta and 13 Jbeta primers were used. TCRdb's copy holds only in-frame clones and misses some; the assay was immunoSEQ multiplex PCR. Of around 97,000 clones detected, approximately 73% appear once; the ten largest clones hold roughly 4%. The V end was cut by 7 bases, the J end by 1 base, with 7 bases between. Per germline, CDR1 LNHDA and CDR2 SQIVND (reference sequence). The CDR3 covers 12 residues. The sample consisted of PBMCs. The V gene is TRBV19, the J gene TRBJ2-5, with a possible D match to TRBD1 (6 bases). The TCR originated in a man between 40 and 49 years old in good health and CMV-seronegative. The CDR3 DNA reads TGTGCCAGTATGGACAGCCAAGAGACCCAGTACTTC. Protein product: CASMDSQETQYF.